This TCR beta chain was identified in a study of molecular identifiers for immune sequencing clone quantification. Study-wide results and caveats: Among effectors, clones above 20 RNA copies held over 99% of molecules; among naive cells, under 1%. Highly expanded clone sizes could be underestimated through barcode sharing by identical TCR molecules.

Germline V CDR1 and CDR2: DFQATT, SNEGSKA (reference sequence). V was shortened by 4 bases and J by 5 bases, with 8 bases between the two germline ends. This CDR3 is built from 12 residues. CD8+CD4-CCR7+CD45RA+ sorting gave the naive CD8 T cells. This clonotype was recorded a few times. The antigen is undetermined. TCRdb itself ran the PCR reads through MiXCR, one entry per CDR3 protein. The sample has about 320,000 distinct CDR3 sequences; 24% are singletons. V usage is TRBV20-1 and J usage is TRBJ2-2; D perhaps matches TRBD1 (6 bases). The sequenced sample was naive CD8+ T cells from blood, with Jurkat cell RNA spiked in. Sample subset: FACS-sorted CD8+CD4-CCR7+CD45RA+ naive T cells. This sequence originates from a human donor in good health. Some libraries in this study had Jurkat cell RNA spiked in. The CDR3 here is CSAITGTGELFF. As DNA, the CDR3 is TGCAGTGCTATAACAGGGACCGGGGAGCTGTTTTTT.